Detailed here is one TCR beta chain. The data were obtained in a study of T cell clones after liver transplantation. Across the study: Tolerance: complete withdrawal held at least one year, liver enzymes staying within twice normal.

Data came from immunoSEQ multiplex PCR; TCRdb stores just in-frame clones and leaves some out. Of about 58,000 clones listed, about 71% were seen once; the top ten hold about 3%. Sorting of unstimulated PBMCs yielded separate CD3+CD4+ and CD3+CD8+ fractions. This CDR3 is built from 13 residues. Germline V gene sequence: CDR1 MDHEN, CDR2 SYDVKM. V was cut by 6 bases and J by 2 bases, with 10 bases left in between. The chain joins TRBV28 to TRBJ1-2; no clear D gene. The source material was CD4+ T cells from blood, sampled at the approximately 15-month timepoint. This clonotype was obtained from a human patient who received a liver transplant. The graft donor may have given rise to some T cells. Written as DNA, the CDR3 is TGTGCCAGCAGGTCTACAGAGAACTATGGCTACACCTTC. Its protein is CASRSTENYGYTF.